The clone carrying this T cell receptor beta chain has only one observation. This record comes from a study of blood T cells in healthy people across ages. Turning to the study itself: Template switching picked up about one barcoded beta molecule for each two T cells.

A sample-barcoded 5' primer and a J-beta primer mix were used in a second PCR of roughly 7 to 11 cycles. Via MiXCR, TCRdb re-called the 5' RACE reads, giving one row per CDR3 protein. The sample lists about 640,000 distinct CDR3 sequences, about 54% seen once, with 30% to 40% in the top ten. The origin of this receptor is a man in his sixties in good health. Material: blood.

Here the CDR3 DNA reads TGCAGCGCCGGACAGGGAATGAACACTGAAGCTTTCTTT. Translating it yields CSAGQGMNTEAFF. V and J are TRBV29-1 and TRBJ1-1; 8 bases align to TRBD1. CDR1 is SQVTM and CDR2 is ANQGSEA in the germline V gene. The J segment lost 0 bases and the V segment lost 7 bases, leaving 4 bases of the junction unmatched. This CDR3 is built from 13 residues.